This T cell receptor beta chain emerged from a study of blood T cells in healthy people across ages. Whole-study results and caveats: Among long-lived donors, naive CD4+ cells were more numerous and diversity higher than in aged donors. Without sorted subsets, naive and antigen-experienced compartments could not be conclusively compared.

Germline values: CDR1 SQVTM, CDR2 ANQGSEA. The CDR3 contains 12 residues. It was with a sample-barcoded 5' primer and a J-beta primer mix that a second PCR of roughly 6 to 11 cycles was run. A single record per CDR3 protein comes from TCRdb applying MiXCR to the 5' RACE reads. Seen here are hundreds of thousands of distinct CDR3 sequences, roughly 60% observed once, and the top ten hold around 22%. This clonotype was seen a few times. Antigen specificity is unknown. Per-sample PBMC isolation yielded at least 6.5 million cells. The sequencing input was blood. The chain carries TRBV29-1 and TRBJ2-4; D is unclear. The J call may be wrong; the DNA end is better matched by TRBJ2-7. This receptor was obtained from a man aged 25 to 40 in good health. The CDR3 DNA is TGCAGCGTTTGGCAGCCCGCCTACGAGCAGTACTTC. The encoded protein is CSVWQPAYEQYF.